This TCR beta chain was sequenced during a study of T cell responses to AZD1222 COVID-19 vaccine. At the level of the study: Samples with a second dose at about 4 or about 12 weeks were pooled together.

Germline V gene sequence: CDR1 SGDLS, CDR2 YYNGEE. V was cut by 3 bases and J by 0 bases, with 9 bases left in between. The CDR3 spans 14 residues. Study results and caveats: Nearly half of spike-specific TCRs reportedly target variant regions that are unmutated in the B.1.351 and B.1.1.7 variants.

As for this clone: Its target is not known.

TCRdb's table, derived via immunoSEQ multiplex PCR, lists solely in-frame clones and lacks some. Of approximately 80,000 clones detected, about nine tenths appear once; the ten largest clones hold 24%. The chain links TRBV9 to TRBJ1-1; D remains ambiguous. The TCR was taken from an adult in good health. The sample consisted of peripheral blood, taken on day 0 of AZD1222 vaccination. The CDR3 DNA is TGTGCCAGCAGCGCCCAAGGATTGAACACTGAAGCTTTCTTT. This translates into CASSAQGLNTEAFF.